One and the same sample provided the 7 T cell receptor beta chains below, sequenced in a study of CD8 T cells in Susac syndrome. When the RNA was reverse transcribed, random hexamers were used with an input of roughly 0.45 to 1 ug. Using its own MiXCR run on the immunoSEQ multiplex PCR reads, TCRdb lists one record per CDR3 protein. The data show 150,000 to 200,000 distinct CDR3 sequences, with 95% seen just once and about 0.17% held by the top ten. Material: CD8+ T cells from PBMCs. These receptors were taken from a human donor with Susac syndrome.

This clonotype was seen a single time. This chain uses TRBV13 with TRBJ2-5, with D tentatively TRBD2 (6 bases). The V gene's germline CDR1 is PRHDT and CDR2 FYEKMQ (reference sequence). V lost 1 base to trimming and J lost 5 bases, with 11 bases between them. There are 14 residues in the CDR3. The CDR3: CASSLALAWETQYF. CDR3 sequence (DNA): TGTGCCAGCAGCTTAGCCCTAGCGTGGGAGACCCAGTACTTC.

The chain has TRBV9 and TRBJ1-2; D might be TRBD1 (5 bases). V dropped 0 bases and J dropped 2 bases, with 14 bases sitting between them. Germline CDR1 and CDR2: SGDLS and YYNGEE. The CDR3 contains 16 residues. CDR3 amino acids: CASSVGPTGGNYGYTF. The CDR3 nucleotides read TGTGCCAGCAGCGTAGGACCCACGGGGGGGAACTATGGCTACACCTTC.

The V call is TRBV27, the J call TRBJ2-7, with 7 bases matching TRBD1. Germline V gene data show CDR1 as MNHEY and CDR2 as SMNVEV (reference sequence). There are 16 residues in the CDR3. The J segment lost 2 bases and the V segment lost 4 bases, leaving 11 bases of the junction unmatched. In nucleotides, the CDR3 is TGTGCCAGCAGTTCCACACTGGGACAGTTAACCTACGAGCAGTACTTC. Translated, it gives CASSSTLGQLTYEQYF.

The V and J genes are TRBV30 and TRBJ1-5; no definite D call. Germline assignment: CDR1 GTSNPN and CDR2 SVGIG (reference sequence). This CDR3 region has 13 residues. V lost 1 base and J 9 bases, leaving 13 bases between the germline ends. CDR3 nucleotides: TGTGCCTGGAGTGCCGAAGTGGGGAGGCCCCAGCATTTT. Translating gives CAWSAEVGRPQHF. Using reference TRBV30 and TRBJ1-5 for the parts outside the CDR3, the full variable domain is SQTIHQWPATLVQPVGSPLSLECTVEGTSNPNLYWYRQAAGRGLQLLFYSVGIGQISSEVPQNLSASRPQDRQFILSSKKLLLSDSGFYLCAWSAEVGRPQHFGDGTRLSIL.

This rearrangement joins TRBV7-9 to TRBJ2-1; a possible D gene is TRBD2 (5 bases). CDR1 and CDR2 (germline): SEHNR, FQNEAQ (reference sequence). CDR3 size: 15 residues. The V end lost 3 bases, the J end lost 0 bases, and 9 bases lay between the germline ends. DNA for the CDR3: TGTGCCAGCAGCTTGGACTCCAGCTCCTACAATGAGCAGTTCTTC. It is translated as CASSLDSSSYNEQFF. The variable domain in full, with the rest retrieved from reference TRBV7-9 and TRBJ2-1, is DTGVSQNPRHKITKRGQNVTFRCDPISEHNRLYWYRQTLGQGPEFLTYFQNEAQLEKSRLLSDRFSAERPKGSFSTLEIQRTEQGDSAMYLCASSLDSSSYNEQFFGPGTRLTVL.

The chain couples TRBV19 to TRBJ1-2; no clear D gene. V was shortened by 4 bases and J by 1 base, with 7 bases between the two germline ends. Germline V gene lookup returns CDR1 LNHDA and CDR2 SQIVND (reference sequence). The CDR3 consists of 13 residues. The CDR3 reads CASSNQLNYGYTF. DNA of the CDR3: TGTGCCAGTAGTAACCAGCTTAACTATGGCTACACCTTC.

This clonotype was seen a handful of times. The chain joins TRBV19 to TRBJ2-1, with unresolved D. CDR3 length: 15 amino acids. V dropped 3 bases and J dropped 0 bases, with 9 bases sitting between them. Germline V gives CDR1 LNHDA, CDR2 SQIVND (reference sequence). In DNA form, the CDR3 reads TGTGCCAGTAGTATTCCCCTCAGCTCCTACAATGAGCAGTTCTTC. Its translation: CASSIPLSSYNEQFF.